This T cell receptor (beta chain) was identified during a study of cytotoxic CD8 clonotypes in ibrutinib-treated CLL. Study-level background: Enrolment comprised around twelve relapsed/refractory and roughly 15 treatment-naive patients; around 18 were IGHV unmutated. Response sampling occurred after a median 12 months of treatment (range 6 to 36). Points from the study as a whole: Elevated clonality accompanied ibrutinib response, with a return toward baseline values at progression.

The CDR3 is 16 residues long. Looked up from germline, CDR1 is SGDLS and CDR2 is YYNGEE. Trimming cost V 3 bases and J 8 bases; bases outside gene matches: 9. Data came from immunoSEQ multiplex PCR; TCRdb stores just in-frame clones and leaves some out. The data contain hundreds of thousands of clones, approximately 70% of them singletons. In the case of this clone: The target antigen is unknown.

Sequencing used PBMCs, obtained after 12 months of ibrutinib treatment. The chain employs TRBV9 and TRBJ2-1, with 12 bases identical to TRBD1. The source of this sequence is a human donor with chronic lymphocytic leukemia. This CDR3 reads CASSARGGQGADEQFF. As DNA, the CDR3 is TGTGCCAGCAGCGCCCGAGGGGGACAGGGGGCGGATGAGCAGTTCTTC.